This T cell receptor beta chain comes out of a study of blood T cells in healthy people across ages. The junction had 3 bases not matched to a gene; V was cut back by 5 bases and J by 6 bases. Germline V gene lookup returns CDR1 SGHDN and CDR2 FVKESK. The length of the CDR3 is 12 residues. This clonotype was picked up many times. Primers used in a second PCR of roughly 6 to 12 cycles were a sample-barcoded 5' primer and a J-beta primer mix. Each CDR3 protein is one row after TCRdb ran MiXCR on the 5' RACE reads. The sample comprises about 1,500,000 distinct CDR3 sequences, roughly 28% of which are singletons, and more than 6% rests with the top ten.

The chain uses TRBV14 and TRBJ1-2, with 7 bases lining up with TRBD1. Sequenced: blood. The source of this sequence is a woman in her thirties in good health. The CDR3 loop reads CASSDRENGYTF. The CDR3 nucleotides are TGTGCCAGCAGCGACAGGGAGAATGGCTACACCTTC. Based on the CDR3 plus reference TRBV14 and TRBJ1-2, the full variable domain is EAGVTQFPSHSVIEKGQTVTLRCDPISGHDNLYWYRRVMGKEIKFLLHFVKESKQDESGMPNNRFLAERTGGTYSTLKVQPAELEDSGVYFCASSDRENGYTFGSGTRLTVV.